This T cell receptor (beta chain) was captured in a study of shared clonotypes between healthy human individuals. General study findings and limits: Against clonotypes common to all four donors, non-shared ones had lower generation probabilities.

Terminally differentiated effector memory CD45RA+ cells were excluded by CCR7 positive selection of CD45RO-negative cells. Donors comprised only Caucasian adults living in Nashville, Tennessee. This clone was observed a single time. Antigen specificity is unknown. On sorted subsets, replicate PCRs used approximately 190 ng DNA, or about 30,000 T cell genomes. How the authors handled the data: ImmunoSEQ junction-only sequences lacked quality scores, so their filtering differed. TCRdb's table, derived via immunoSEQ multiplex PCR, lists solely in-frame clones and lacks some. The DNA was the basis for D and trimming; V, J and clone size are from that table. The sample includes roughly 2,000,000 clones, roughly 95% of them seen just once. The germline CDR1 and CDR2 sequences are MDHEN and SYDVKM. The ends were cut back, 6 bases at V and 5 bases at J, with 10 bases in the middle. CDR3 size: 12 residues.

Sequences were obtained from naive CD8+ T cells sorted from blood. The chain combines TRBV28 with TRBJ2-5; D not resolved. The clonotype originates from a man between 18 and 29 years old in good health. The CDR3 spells CASSESWETQYF. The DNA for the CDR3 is TGTGCCAGCAGCGAATCATGGGAGACCCAGTACTTC.